A single sample gave rise to the 15 T cell receptor beta chains below, sequenced in a study of cytomegalovirus exposure and HLA in healthy donors. The protocol was immunoSEQ multiplex PCR, while the TCRdb copy is restricted to in-frame clones and leaves out a portion. The sample yields fewer than 120,000 clones, roughly 90% seen once. The sequenced sample consisted of PBMCs. Receptors were obtained from a woman younger than 30 in good health and CMV-seronegative.

The chain carries TRBV2 and TRBJ2-2, with 8 bases that match TRBD1. Trimming removed 8 bases from V and 1 base from J; junction bases left unmatched: 6. The CDR3 totals 15 residues. Per the germline V gene, CDR1 is SNHLY and CDR2 is FYNNEI. The CDR3 nucleotides read TGTGCCAGCGTGCGTGGACAGGGGAACACCGGGGAGCTGTTTTTT. Protein product: CASVRGQGNTGELFF.

The rearrangement uses TRBV30 and TRBJ2-2; D remains unclear. Deletions cut 0 bases from V and 8 bases from J, with 10 bases between. Germline CDR1 is GTSNPN and CDR2 is SVGIG (reference sequence). CDR3 length equals 13 residues. DNA of the CDR3: TGTGCCTGGAGTGTGAAAGTACTAGGGGAGCTGTTTTTT. Amino acids: CAWSVKVLGELFF.

J is TRBJ2-7 and V is TRBV19; TRBD2 matches 8 bases. Germline CDR1 and CDR2: LNHDA and SQIVND (reference sequence). This CDR3 is built from 12 residues. V lost 4 bases to trimming and J lost 12 bases; unmatched junction nucleotides: 8. The CDR3 nucleotides read TGTGCCAGTAGTAGAGTAGCGGGAAATCGGTACTTC. Translating it yields CASSRVAGNRYF. Together with reference TRBV19 and TRBJ2-7, the CDR3 gives the full variable domain: DGGITQSPKYLFRKEGQNVTLSCEQNLNHDAMYWYRQDPGQGLRLIYYSQIVNDFQKGDIAEGYSVSREKKESFPLTVTSAQKNPTAFYLCASSRVAGNRYFGPGTRLTVT.

The V and J genes are TRBV10-1 and TRBJ2-3, with 11 bases aligning to TRBD1. Germline V gives CDR1 WNHNN, CDR2 SYGVQD (reference sequence). Trimming removed 0 bases from V and 7 bases from J; junction bases left unmatched: 9. CDR3 length equals 17 residues. The CDR3 DNA sequence: TGCGCCAGCAGTGAGTCGGAGAGGGACAGGGGGAGTAATACGCAGTATTTT. As protein: CASSESERDRGSNTQYF.

V and J are TRBV4-2 and TRBJ1-2, with TRBD1 matching 8 bases. CDR1 is LGHNA and CDR2 is YNFKEQ in the germline V gene. There are 16 residues in the CDR3. J gave up 4 bases and V 0 bases, and 7 bases lay outside the gene matches. The chain's CDR3 is CASSQDRRQGFYGYTF. The CDR3 nucleotides are TGTGCCAGCAGCCAAGACCGCCGACAGGGGTTCTATGGCTACACCTTC.

V gene TRBV30 combines with J gene TRBJ2-5; 8 nucleotides line up with TRBD1. Trimming at V came to 0 bases and at J to 2 bases, leaving 8 bases not matched to a gene. The CDR3 sequence is 16 residues long. Germline CDR1 and CDR2: GTSNPN and SVGIG (reference sequence). CDR3 sequence: CAWSVSDRGNQETQYF. The CDR3 DNA sequence: TGTGCCTGGAGTGTATCCGACAGGGGAAATCAAGAGACCCAGTACTTC. Complete variable domain (other parts from reference TRBV30 and TRBJ2-5): SQTIHQWPATLVQPVGSPLSLECTVEGTSNPNLYWYRQAAGRGLQLLFYSVGIGQISSEVPQNLSASRPQDRQFILSSKKLLLSDSGFYLCAWSVSDRGNQETQYFGPGTRLLVL.

V and J are TRBV19 and TRBJ2-3; D perhaps matches TRBD2 (6 bases). Germline assignment: CDR1 LNHDA and CDR2 SQIVND (reference sequence). Deletions cut 4 bases from V and 2 bases from J, with 10 bases between. The CDR3 runs 14 residues. The CDR3 is CASSRTTPTDTQYF. Written as DNA, the CDR3 is TGTGCCAGTAGTAGGACTACCCCCACAGATACGCAGTATTTT.

V is TRBV6-5 and J is TRBJ2-7; 7 positions agree with TRBD2. Germline V gene data show CDR1 as MNHEY and CDR2 as SVGAGI. The trim removed 5 bases at V and 3 bases at J, leaving 10 bases unmatched. The CDR3 is 15 residues long. CDR3 coding DNA: TGTGCCAGCAGTGGATGGGGGGAGGGGTACTACGAGCAGTACTTC. It translates to CASSGWGEGYYEQYF.

The V gene is TRBV6-5, the J gene TRBJ1-4; D is possibly TRBD1 (5 bases). V was cut by 6 bases and J by 7 bases, with 12 bases left in between. The CDR3 loop spans 13 amino acids. The germline V gene has CDR1 MNHEY and CDR2 SVGAGI. The CDR3 DNA sequence: TGTGCCAGCAGCCCCAGGGTGGGTGAAAAACTGTTTTTT. Translation gives CASSPRVGEKLFF.

The chain combines TRBV11-2 with TRBJ2-7; 7 nucleotides match TRBD2. The CDR3 is 17 amino acids. The V and J ends lost 4 bases and 2 bases, in that order; junction bases with no gene match: 14. Germline loops: CDR1 SGHAT, CDR2 FQNNGV. The CDR3 sequence: CASSSRGGYEYPYEQYF. The CDR3 region has the DNA TGTGCCAGCAGCTCCCGCGGGGGATACGAATATCCCTACGAGCAGTACTTC.

This chain connects TRBV27 to TRBJ1-2, with 9 bases matching TRBD1. V lost 5 bases and J lost 8; bases outside the gene matches: 12. CDR1 is MNHEY, CDR2 SMNVEV, per germline (reference sequence). This CDR3 has 15 residues. This CDR3 reads CASSPNPGTGFGYTF. CDR3 nucleotides: TGTGCCAGCAGTCCCAATCCCGGGACAGGGTTCGGCTACACCTTC.

This chain connects TRBV5-1 to TRBJ2-2; D ambiguous. V was shortened by 5 bases and J by 3 bases, with 14 bases between the two germline ends. This CDR3 comprises 15 residues. CDR1 SGHRS and CDR2 YFSETQ come from the germline V gene. The CDR3 DNA follows: TGCGCCAGCAGTGCCTTCGAGCCCTACACCGGGGAGCTGTTTTTT. Residues: CASSAFEPYTGELFF.

The J gene is TRBJ2-7, the V gene TRBV5-5, with 10 bases identical to TRBD2. There are 16 residues in the CDR3. J lost 1 base, V lost 4 bases, and 8 bases had no gene match. Germline CDR1 SGHKS, CDR2 YYEKEE (reference sequence). The CDR3 region has the DNA TGTGCCAGCAGCCCAAGGCGGACTAGCGGTTCCTACGAGCAGTACTTC. Translation: CASSPRRTSGSYEQYF.

This chain links TRBV9 with TRBJ2-7; D is perhaps TRBD2 (8 bases). V was clipped by 3 bases and J by 2 bases, with 15 bases between them. Per the germline V gene, CDR1 is SGDLS and CDR2 is YYNGEE. This CDR3 region has 15 residues. This chain's CDR3 is CASSANSGTAYEQYF. The CDR3 nucleotides read TGTGCCAGCAGCGCAAATAGCGGGACAGCCTACGAGCAGTACTTC.

The chain recombines TRBV2 with TRBJ2-2; no reliable D call. The CDR3 totals 12 residues. V was clipped by 7 bases and J by 6 bases, with 9 bases between them. From germline, CDR1 is SNHLY and CDR2 FYNNEI. DNA of the CDR3: TGTGCCAGCAATCTGGCCCCCGGGGAGCTGTTTTTT. Protein product: CASNLAPGELFF.